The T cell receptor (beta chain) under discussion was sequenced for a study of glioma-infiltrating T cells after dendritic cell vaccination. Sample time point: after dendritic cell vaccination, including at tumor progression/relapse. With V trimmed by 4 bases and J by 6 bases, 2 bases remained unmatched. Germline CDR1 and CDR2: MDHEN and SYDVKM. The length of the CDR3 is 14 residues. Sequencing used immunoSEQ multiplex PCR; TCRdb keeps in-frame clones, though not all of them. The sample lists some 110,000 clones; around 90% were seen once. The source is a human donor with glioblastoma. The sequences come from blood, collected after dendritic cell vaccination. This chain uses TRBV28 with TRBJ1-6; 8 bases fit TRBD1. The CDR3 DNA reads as TGTGCCAGCAGTTCCAGGGGGCTTAATTCACCCCTCCACTTT. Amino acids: CASSSRGLNSPLHF.